The 12 T cell receptor beta chains given below trace back to one sample, sequenced in a study of T cell responses to AZD1222 COVID-19 vaccine. TCRdb's table, derived via immunoSEQ multiplex PCR, lists solely in-frame clones and lacks some. The data contain about 130,000 clones, 90% to 95% of them seen just once; the ten biggest clones take up approximately 7%. The sample was peripheral blood, taken 28 days after the second AZD1222 dose. All receptors come from an adult who received the AZD1222 COVID-19 vaccine.

A single count supports this clone. The chain recombines TRBV5-8 with TRBJ1-6; no definite D call. V gave up 2 bases and J gave up 14 bases, with 14 bases separating them. Germline V lookup: CDR1 SGHTS, CDR2 YDEGEE. The CDR3 consists of 13 residues. CDR3 sequence (DNA): TGTGCCAGCAGCTTAAGCGGCGTTGGGACCCTCCACTTT. Its protein product is CASSLSGVGTLHF.

This clone was seen only a few times. V is TRBV29-1 and J is TRBJ1-2; D might be TRBD1 (6 bases). The V gene lost 4 bases and the J gene lost 3 bases, with 12 bases spanning the gap. CDR1 SQVTM and CDR2 ANQGSEA come from the germline V gene. The CDR3 is 13 residues long. CDR3 bases: TGCAGCGTTGCCAGAGGGGGGGACTATGGCTACACCTTC. It codes for CSVARGGDYGYTF. The full variable domain, completed using reference TRBV29-1 and TRBJ1-2, is SAVISQKPSRDICQRGTSLTIQCQVDSQVTMMFWYRQQPGQSLTLIATANQGSEATYESGFVIDKFPISRPNLTFSTLTVSNMSPEDSSIYLCSVARGGDYGYTFGSGTRLTVV.

The chain is built from TRBV25-1 and TRBJ1-3; no clear D. CDR1 is MGHDK, CDR2 SYGVNS, per germline. V was pared by 6 bases and J by 4 bases, with 16 bases between. The CDR3 contains 15 residues. CDR3 DNA: TGTGCCAGCAGCCGATCCGAGGGATACGGAAACACCATATATTTT. Residues: CASSRSEGYGNTIYF.

The CDR3 protein is CASVRDRTNYGYTF. The CDR3 region has the DNA TGTGCCAGTGTCCGGGACAGGACTAACTATGGCTACACCTTC. The chain links TRBV19 to TRBJ1-2, with 8 bases aligning to TRBD1. The CDR3 runs 14 residues. Losses at the gene ends were 8 bases for V and 0 bases for J; bases not matched to a gene: 5. Germline V gives CDR1 LNHDA, CDR2 SQIVND (reference sequence).

V gene TRBV7-3 combines with J gene TRBJ1-5, with TRBD1 as a possible D gene (5 bases). With 2 bases removed from V and 4 bases from J, the gap between germline ends came to 12 bases. The CDR3 runs to 15 residues. CDR1 and CDR2 (germline): SGHTA, FQGTGA. This CDR3 is CASSLLPGPNQPQHF. The CDR3 DNA sequence: TGTGCCAGCAGCTTACTACCGGGGCCGAATCAGCCCCAGCATTTT.

The rearrangement links TRBV28 to TRBJ1-6; TRBD1 is a possible D gene (5 bases). Trimming took off 6 bases at V and 5 bases at J, with 14 bases between the two ends. CDR3 length: 15 residues. Per the germline V gene, CDR1 is MDHEN and CDR2 is SYDVKM. The CDR3: CASRTAVGDNSPLHF. Written as DNA, the CDR3 is TGTGCCAGCAGGACCGCAGTAGGGGATAATTCACCCCTCCACTTT.

This clone came up once. The chain links TRBV5-6 to TRBJ1-1, with D perhaps TRBD1 (5 bases). The V and J ends lost 3 bases and 2 bases respectively, with 11 bases between them. CDR3 size: 14 residues. Germline lookup yields CDR1 SGHDT and CDR2 YYEEEE. The CDR3 spells CASSSPDSNTEAFF. The CDR3 region has the DNA TGTGCCAGCAGCTCGCCCGACAGTAACACTGAAGCTTTCTTT.

This rearrangement joins TRBV7-2 to TRBJ2-7; D is ambiguous. Trimming pared 2 bases from V and 10 bases from J, leaving 12 bases between. Germline CDR1 reads SGHTA; CDR2 reads FQGNSA. The CDR3 consists of 12 residues. The CDR3, as DNA: TGTGCCAGCAGCTTAATCCAGCAGCAACAGTACTTC. Its protein is CASSLIQQQQYF.

The chain links TRBV2 to TRBJ2-7; D is perhaps TRBD1 or TRBD2 (5 bases each). This CDR3 has 15 residues. Germline V lookup: CDR1 SNHLY, CDR2 FYNNEI. The germline V and J ends were trimmed by 0 bases and 6 bases, with 15 bases remaining between them. CDR3 DNA sequence: TGTGCCAGCAGTGAAGCACCGGCGGGTAGGGGCGAGCAGTACTTC. It yields the protein CASSEAPAGRGEQYF.

The gene calls are TRBV30 and TRBJ1-1; D unresolved. Germline CDR1 and CDR2: GTSNPN and SVGIG (reference sequence). V lost 0 bases, J lost 6 bases, and 8 bases lay in between. The CDR3 sequence is 12 residues long. CDR3 protein: CAWSVRGSEAFF. CDR3 sequence (DNA): TGTGCCTGGAGTGTACGAGGGTCTGAAGCTTTCTTT. Complete variable domain (other parts from reference TRBV30 and TRBJ1-1): SQTIHQWPATLVQPVGSPLSLECTVEGTSNPNLYWYRQAAGRGLQLLFYSVGIGQISSEVPQNLSASRPQDRQFILSSKKLLLSDSGFYLCAWSVRGSEAFFGQGTRLTVV.

The chain carries TRBV19 and TRBJ1-5, with D tentatively TRBD1 (6 bases). CDR3 size: 15 residues. V was trimmed by 3 bases and J by 6 bases, leaving 15 bases between them. The V gene's germline CDR1 is LNHDA and CDR2 SQIVND (reference sequence). CDR3 DNA sequence: TGTGCCAGTAGTATGGGGACAATAGCTACTCAGCCCCAGCATTTT. It encodes CASSMGTIATQPQHF.

The chain combines TRBV27 with TRBJ2-7, with TRBD2 as a possible D gene (6 bases). Looked up from germline, CDR1 is MNHEY and CDR2 is SMNVEV (reference sequence). The CDR3 is 15 amino acids. V lost 3 bases to trimming and J lost 0 bases, with 12 bases between them. CDR3 amino acids: CASSFRPGGSYEQYF. CDR3 in DNA: TGTGCCAGCAGTTTCCGGCCCGGGGGCTCCTACGAGCAGTACTTC.